Listed below are T cell receptor beta chains from one sample, sequenced in a study of shared clonotypes between healthy human individuals. Some clones are missing from TCRdb's copy, which holds only in-frame ones; the method was immunoSEQ multiplex PCR. The sample includes about 670,000 clones, 72% of them seen just once. The material sequenced was memory CD4+ T cells sorted from blood. These receptors all stem from a woman aged 25 to 45 in good health. The CDR3 runs from the conserved cysteine through the conserved F or W. Fields, in order: D gene, clone size, V gene, J gene, CDR3 protein, CDR3 DNA. A D gene is named only where the DNA matches it firmly. Rows give clone size only sometimes, using once, few, many, or a class for an expanded clone.

D: -
size: -
V: TRBV2
J: TRBJ2-3
CDR3: CASQGLTTDTQYF
DNA: TGTGCCAGCCAGGGACTTACCACAGATACGCAGTATTTT

D: -
size: -
V: TRBV28
J: TRBJ1-5
CDR3: CASRPTLSDGSQHF
DNA: TGTGCCAGCAGACCAACCTTAAGCGACGGGTCTCAGCATTTT

D: TRBD2
size: few
V: TRBV6-1
J: TRBJ2-3
CDR3: CASSGPGLAGGRTDTQYF
DNA: TGTGCCAGCAGTGGTCCGGGACTAGCGGGAGGACGCACAGATACGCAGTATTTT

D: -
size: -
V: TRBV6-5
J: TRBJ2-1
CDR3: CASSYVGEQFF
DNA: TGTGCCAGCAGTTACGTCGGTGAGCAGTTCTTC

D: -
size: many
V: TRBV27
J: TRBJ2-6
CDR3: CASSFRPGANVLTF
DNA: TGTGCCAGCAGTTTCCGACCTGGGGCCAACGTCCTGACTTTC

D: -
size: few
V: TRBV9
J: TRBJ1-1
CDR3: CASSVDSNTEAFF
DNA: TGTGCCAGCAGCGTCGACAGTAACACTGAAGCTTTCTTT

D: TRBD1
size: -
V: TRBV9
J: TRBJ2-7
CDR3: CASSRGAQGFEEQYF
DNA: TGTGCCAGCAGCCGAGGGGCACAGGGGTTCGAAGAGCAGTACTTC

D: -
size: -
V: TRBV19
J: TRBJ2-2
CDR3: CASSLENTGELFF
DNA: TGTGCCAGTAGTCTAGAAAACACCGGGGAGCTGTTTTTT

D: -
size: -
V: TRBV9
J: TRBJ1-2
CDR3: CASSVEETVLGGNGYTF
DNA: TGTGCCAGCAGCGTAGAGGAGACGGTGCTCGGGGGGAATGGCTACACCTTC

D: -
size: once
V: TRBV15
J: TRBJ2-1
CDR3: CATSRRVQGRQFF
DNA: TGTGCCACCAGCAGAAGGGTGCAAGGTCGTCAGTTCTTC

D: TRBD2
size: once
V: TRBV7-9
J: TRBJ2-5
CDR3: CASSHPRGAGVGTQYF
DNA: TGTGCCAGCAGCCATCCGAGGGGAGCGGGAGTGGGGACCCAGTACTTC

D: -
size: many
V: TRBV25-1
J: TRBJ2-1
CDR3: CASSESRPGLHEQFF
DNA: TGTGCCAGCAGTGAATCCCGGCCAGGTCTACATGAGCAGTTCTTC

D: -
size: -
V: TRBV18
J: TRBJ1-2
CDR3: CASSPFGTEGFYGYTF
DNA: TGTGCCAGCTCACCATTCGGGACGGAGGGTTTCTATGGCTACACCTTC

D: TRBD1
size: many
V: TRBV7-9
J: TRBJ1-1
CDR3: CASSPGGQRNTEAFF
DNA: TGTGCCAGCAGCCCGGGGGGACAGAGAAACACTGAAGCTTTCTTT

D: -
size: -
V: TRBV5-1
J: TRBJ1-1
CDR3: CASSTLPGNTEAFF
DNA: TGCGCCAGCAGTACGCTTCCGGGTAACACTGAAGCTTTCTTT

D: TRBD2
size: -
V: TRBV5-1
J: TRBJ2-3
CDR3: CASSPHGTSGRALDTQYF
DNA: TGCGCCAGCAGCCCCCACGGGACTAGCGGGAGAGCCCTTGATACGCAGTATTTT

D: -
size: -
V: TRBV4-1
J: TRBJ1-4
CDR3: CASSQGERKTGNEKLFF
DNA: TGCGCCAGCAGCCAAGGTGAACGGAAGACAGGCAATGAAAAACTGTTTTTT

D: -
size: few
V: TRBV2
J: TRBJ1-4
CDR3: CASNLEREEEKLFF
DNA: TGTGCCAGCAATCTCGAGAGGGAGGAGGAAAAACTGTTTTTT

D: -
size: -
V: TRBV7-8
J: TRBJ2-7
CDR3: CASRKRSSNEQYF
DNA: TGTGCCAGCAGGAAGCGATCGTCCAACGAGCAGTACTTC

D: -
size: -
V: TRBV20-1
J: TRBJ1-1
CDR3: CSANKEAFF
DNA: TGCAGTGCTAACAAGGAAGCTTTCTTT

D: -
size: -
V: TRBV19
J: TRBJ1-5
CDR3: CASSIPHEWRGVGNQPQHF
DNA: TGTGCCAGTAGTATACCCCATGAGTGGAGGGGGGTTGGCAATCAGCCCCAGCATTTT

D: -
size: -
V: TRBV10-1
J: TRBJ2-5
CDR3: CASRGDTWETQYF
DNA: TGCGCCAGCAGAGGGGACACTTGGGAGACCCAGTACTTC

D: TRBD1
size: -
V: TRBV7-3
J: TRBJ2-3
CDR3: CASSGTGGADTQYF
DNA: TGTGCCAGCAGCGGCACAGGGGGAGCAGATACGCAGTATTTT

D: -
size: -
V: TRBV28
J: TRBJ2-1
CDR3: CASSWYRVLISYNEQFF
DNA: TGTGCCAGCAGTTGGTACAGGGTACTCATTTCATACAATGAGCAGTTCTTC

D: TRBD2
size: -
V: TRBV7-1
J: TRBJ2-3
CDR3: CASSAGLAGGTDTQYF
DNA: TGTGCCAGCAGCGCTGGACTAGCGGGGGGTACAGATACGCAGTATTTT

D: TRBD2
size: -
V: TRBV15
J: TRBJ2-2
CDR3: CATSRGASGRVAGELFF
DNA: TGTGCCACCAGCAGAGGGGCTAGCGGGAGGGTTGCCGGGGAGCTGTTTTTT

D: -
size: -
V: TRBV5-4
J: TRBJ2-3
CDR3: CASSLGSGGGSTQYF
DNA: TGTGCCAGCAGCTTGGGTTCAGGGGGCGGGAGTACGCAGTATTTT

D: TRBD2
size: -
V: TRBV5-6
J: TRBJ2-7
CDR3: CASSKFSGTSGKYEQYF
DNA: TGTGCCAGCAGCAAATTTTCCGGGACTAGCGGTAAGTACGAGCAGTACTTC

D: -
size: -
V: TRBV28
J: TRBJ2-7
CDR3: CATLPSLNQVGEQYF
DNA: TGTGCCACGCTGCCCAGCCTGAATCAGGTTGGCGAGCAGTACTTC

D: TRBD1
size: -
V: TRBV28
J: TRBJ1-2
CDR3: CASRPGQRGGYTF
DNA: TGTGCCAGCAGGCCGGGACAGAGGGGAGGCTACACCTTC

D: TRBD2
size: -
V: TRBV5-1
J: TRBJ2-7
CDR3: CASSLVAGGGEQYF
DNA: TGCGCCAGCAGCTTGGTGGCGGGAGGGGGCGAGCAGTACTTC

D: TRBD2
size: -
V: TRBV5-1
J: TRBJ2-3
CDR3: CASRLAGVPDTQYF
DNA: TGCGCCAGCAGGCTAGCGGGAGTTCCAGATACGCAGTATTTT

D: TRBD1
size: -
V: TRBV11-2
J: TRBJ1-3
CDR3: CASSLPHQGADGNTIYF
DNA: TGTGCCAGCAGCTTACCCCACCAGGGGGCAGATGGAAACACCATATATTTT

D: TRBD1
size: -
V: TRBV28
J: TRBJ1-5
CDR3: CASSLYRTGHQPQHF
DNA: TGTGCCAGCAGTTTATATAGGACAGGTCATCAGCCCCAGCATTTT

D: -
size: -
V: TRBV7-3
J: TRBJ2-3
CDR3: CASSSNPKDTQYF
DNA: TGTGCCAGCAGCTCCAACCCGAAAGATACGCAGTATTTT

D: -
size: -
V: TRBV7-2
J: TRBJ2-7
CDR3: CASSLGEPYEQYF
DNA: TGTGCCAGCAGCTTAGGTGAACCGTACGAGCAGTACTTC

D: -
size: -
V: TRBV10-3
J: TRBJ1-1
CDR3: CAIREYSRNTEAFF
DNA: TGTGCCATCAGGGAATATAGTCGGAACACTGAAGCTTTCTTT

D: -
size: -
V: TRBV5-1
J: TRBJ2-5
CDR3: CASSIGQKETQYF
DNA: TGCGCCAGCAGCATCGGGCAAAAGGAGACCCAGTACTTC

D: -
size: -
V: TRBV25-1
J: TRBJ2-2
CDR3: CASRGGPNTGELFF
DNA: TGTGCCAGCAGAGGAGGGCCGAACACCGGGGAGCTGTTTTTT

D: -
size: -
V: TRBV10-2
J: TRBJ1-2
CDR3: CASSEGQPLRGYTF
DNA: TGCGCCAGCAGTGAGGGGCAGCCGCTCAGGGGCTACACCTTC